The 10 T cell receptor beta chains in this list originate from one sample, sequenced in a study of cytomegalovirus exposure and HLA in healthy donors. The PCR had 60 Vbeta and 13 Jbeta primers. Profiling relied on immunoSEQ multiplex PCR, and the TCRdb table lists in-frame clones only, not all of them. There are about 64,000 clones in the sample, with 3.6% held by the top ten. The sequencing sample was made of PBMCs. These TCRs come from a woman between 18 and 29 years old in good health and CMV-seronegative.

The rearrangement uses TRBV4-1 and TRBJ2-1, with 7 bases identical to TRBD1. Trimming removed 4 bases from V and 7 bases from J; junction bases left unmatched: 13. The CDR3 totals 16 residues. Germline V gene sequence: CDR1 MGHRA, CDR2 YSYEKL. CDR3 amino acids: CASSPQGRQGRNEQFF. The CDR3 DNA is TGCGCCAGCAGCCCCCAGGGTCGACAGGGTCGGAATGAGCAGTTCTTC.

The chain joins TRBV14 to TRBJ2-7, with 9 bases matching TRBD1. The CDR3 sequence is 16 residues long. V dropped 1 base and J dropped 3; count of bases not matched to a gene: 7. Germline lookup yields CDR1 SGHDN and CDR2 FVKESK. CDR3 DNA: TGTGCCAGCAGCCAAGGGCTAGGACAGGGGAGCTACGAGCAGTACTTC. It is translated as CASSQGLGQGSYEQYF. Using reference TRBV14 and TRBJ2-7 for the parts outside the CDR3, the full variable domain is EAGVTQFPSHSVIEKGQTVTLRCDPISGHDNLYWYRRVMGKEIKFLLHFVKESKQDESGMPNNRFLAERTGGTYSTLKVQPAELEDSGVYFCASSQGLGQGSYEQYFGPGTRLTVT.

The V and J genes are TRBV25-1 and TRBJ2-7, with D possibly TRBD2 on 6 matching bases. CDR3 size: 13 residues. V was cut by 3 bases and J by 9 bases, with 15 bases left in between. Per germline, CDR1 MGHDK and CDR2 SYGVNS. CDR3 sequence (DNA): TGTGCCAGCAGTGACCCAGGGCGGGGTGGGCAGTACTTC. Protein: CASSDPGRGGQYF.

V usage is TRBV7-6 and J usage is TRBJ2-7; TRBD2 matches 8 bases. The germline V gene has CDR1 SGHVS and CDR2 FNYEAQ. Trimming took 1 base from V and 6 from J; bases not matched to a gene: 8. The CDR3 spans 15 residues. CDR3 coding DNA: TGTGCCAGCAGCTTAGTGACGGGAGGGTTCGGCGAGCAGTACTTC. This encodes CASSLVTGGFGEQYF. The variable domain in full, with the rest retrieved from reference TRBV7-6 and TRBJ2-7, is GAGVSQSPRYKVTKRGQDVALRCDPISGHVSLYWYRQALGQGPEFLTYFNYEAQQDKSGLPNDRFSAERPEGSISTLTIQRTEQRDSAMYRCASSLVTGGFGEQYFGPGTRLTVT.

This sequence joins TRBV7-3 and TRBJ2-7; 8 bases are a match to TRBD2. Trimming at V came to 5 bases and at J to 6 bases, leaving 6 bases not matched to a gene. Per germline, CDR1 SGHTA and CDR2 FQGTGA. The CDR3 is 13 residues long. CDR3 coding DNA: TGTGCCAGCAGCACGGGACTAGGGGCCGAGCAGTACTTC. Translation gives CASSTGLGAEQYF.

The chain carries TRBV2 and TRBJ2-7; D unresolved. Trimming removed 4 bases from V and 6 bases from J, with 7 bases in between. The CDR3 runs to 11 residues. Germline CDR1 and CDR2: SNHLY and FYNNEI. CDR3 region: CASSGPGEQYF. The CDR3 nucleotides read TGTGCCAGCAGTGGTCCCGGCGAGCAGTACTTC.

The rearrangement joins TRBV11-2 to TRBJ2-7; TRBD2 matches 8 bases. Germline CDR1 and CDR2: SGHAT and FQNNGV. The junction had 5 bases not matched to a gene; V was cut back by 1 base and J by 6 bases. CDR3 length equals 14 residues. CDR3 sequence (DNA): TGTGCCAGCAGCTTAGTCACGGGGGGGGCCGAGCAGTACTTC. Its protein is CASSLVTGGAEQYF.

V is TRBV5-1 and J is TRBJ1-2, with D uncertain. The CDR3 spans 12 residues. The V gene lost 0 bases and the J gene lost 11 bases, with 11 bases spanning the gap. Per germline, CDR1 SGHRS and CDR2 YFSETQ. CDR3 nucleotides: TGCGCCAGCAGCTTGGAATACGGAGAATACACCTTC. Residues: CASSLEYGEYTF.

J is TRBJ2-7 and V is TRBV9; 12 nucleotides match TRBD2. The V segment lost 0 bases and the J segment 2 bases; nucleotides outside the gene matches: 3. CDR1 SGDLS and CDR2 YYNGEE come from the germline V gene. The CDR3 extends over 16 amino acids. The CDR3 loop is CASSVGLAGDTYEQYF. In nucleotides, the CDR3 is TGTGCCAGCAGCGTAGGACTAGCGGGGGACACCTACGAGCAGTACTTC.

The chain employs TRBV12-5 and TRBJ2-2; D gene unclear. The CDR3 spans 13 residues. Germline loops: CDR1 LGHNT, CDR2 FRNRAP. The ends were cut back, 3 bases at V and 5 bases at J, with 7 bases in the middle. The CDR3 sequence: CASGFTQTGELFF. The CDR3 DNA sequence: TGTGCTAGTGGTTTCACGCAGACCGGGGAGCTGTTTTTT.